Included here is one TCR beta chain sequence, with context. Its matching antigen is unknown. The sample is drawn from a study of identical twins. Study conclusions and caveats: Compared with unrelated sharing, twin-shared out-of-frame alpha sequences had more low-probability sequences. Memory repertoires lacked the insertion deficit that abundant cord blood beta clonotypes showed. Invariant T cells like MAIT and iNKT could partly confound the zero-insertion analyses.

No donor was unhealthy or non-Caucasian. V shed 5 bases and J shed 7 bases, with 5 bases lying between them. CDR3 size: 10 residues. CDR1 and CDR2 (germline): WNHNN, SYGVQD (reference sequence). TCRdb redid the calling of the 5' RACE reads with MiXCR, one entry per CDR3 protein. The table lists 1.5 million to 2 million distinct CDR3 sequences, around 29% of them singletons. The sequence was collected from a newborn girl in good health. This chain links TRBV10-1 with TRBJ2-5; D unresolved. Sequences were obtained from cord blood. The CDR3 region is CASSPGTQYF. CDR3 DNA: TGCGCCAGCAGTCCCGGGACCCAGTACTTC.